Here is one T cell receptor (beta chain) with its context. Sequencing was performed with immunoSEQ multiplex PCR; in TCRdb, only in-frame clones are kept and a portion is missing. The sample has around 150,000 clones, roughly nine tenths seen once. This sample was included in a study of blood T cell repertoires in COVID-19. Study information: Samples of COVID-19 (acute and convalescent) were obtained from the United States, Italy and Spain. Nucleic acid was either cDNA or gDNA, and it came from T cells, B-cell-depleted T cells, or PBMCs.

CDR1 is KGHSH, CDR2 LQKENI, per germline. With 6 bases removed from V and 5 bases from J, the gap between germline ends came to 20 bases. The CDR3 has 16 residues. The chain employs TRBV18 and TRBJ1-5; D perhaps matches TRBD1 (6 bases). The sample consisted of peripheral blood. The clonotype originates from a man in his 60s with active or convalescent COVID-19. The CDR3 DNA sequence: TGTGCCAGCTCCCAAGATATATACAGGGTGGATCAGCCCCAGCATTTT. As protein: CASSQDIYRVDQPQHF.